The 25 T cell receptor beta chains presented below share a single source sample, sequenced in a study of blood T cells in healthy people across ages. The authors ran a second PCR of about 6 to 12 cycles using a sample-barcoded 5' primer and a J-beta primer mix. TCRdb re-called the 5' RACE reads through MiXCR, storing one row per CDR3 protein. This repertoire shows around 2 million distinct CDR3 sequences, approximately 39% found once; its top ten account for 23%. Source material: blood. All receptors come from a human donor in good health.

A remark on this clonotype: A clone one base away is much larger, so this may be a read error. The chain recombines TRBV20-1 with TRBJ2-4, with D perhaps assigned TRBD1 or TRBD2 (7 bases each). The end of the DNA aligns better with TRBJ2-7, so the J call may be wrong. CDR3 length: 14 amino acids. The germline V gene has CDR1 DFQATT and CDR2 SNEGSKA (reference sequence). Here the CDR3 DNA reads TGCAGTGCTGGGGAGGGACAGCTAGACTACGAGCAGTACTTC. This encodes CSAGEGQLDYEQYF.

This clonotype was seen a few times. The chain is built from TRBV11-2 and TRBJ2-7; D gene unclear. CDR3 length: 14 residues. Germline V CDR1 and CDR2: SGHAT, FQNNGV. The ends were cut back, 0 bases at V and 2 bases at J, with 8 bases in the middle. The CDR3 DNA is TGTGCCAGCAGCTTAGATCGGTTAGCCTACGAGCAGTACTTC. Residues: CASSLDRLAYEQYF.

The gene calls are TRBV13 and TRBJ2-7, with 7 bases that match TRBD2. In germline, CDR1 is PRHDT, CDR2 FYEKMQ (reference sequence). This CDR3 region has 12 residues. J lost 7 bases, V lost 2 bases, and 2 bases had no gene match. CDR3 sequence reads: CASSLKLAEQYF. The CDR3 coding sequence is TGTGCCAGCAGCTTAAAACTAGCGGAGCAGTACTTC.

CDR3 sequence (DNA): TGTGCCAGCAGCCAAGATTTATTACAGGGGCATAACTATGGCTACACCTTC. Protein sequence: CASSQDLLQGHNYGYTF. This chain joins TRBV4-2 and TRBJ1-2; 7 bases fit TRBD1. V dropped 0 bases and J dropped 1; count of bases not matched to a gene: 8. Looked up from germline, CDR1 is LGHNA and CDR2 is YNFKEQ. The CDR3 covers 17 residues.

The J gene is TRBJ2-7, the V gene TRBV20-1; TRBD2 matches 13 bases. Germline V gives CDR1 DFQATT, CDR2 SNEGSKA (reference sequence). The CDR3 length is 15 residues. Germline trimming cut 8 bases from V and 2 bases from J; bases unmatched to any gene: 9. The CDR3 here is CSHLSGTSGTYEQYF. CDR3 sequence (DNA): TGCAGTCACCTGTCGGGGACTAGCGGGACCTACGAGCAGTACTTC.

This clonotype was counted only a few times. This chain links TRBV12-3 or TRBV12-4 with TRBJ1-2; 9 bases line up with TRBD1. CDR3 length equals 13 residues. Trimming at V came to 5 bases and at J to 6 bases, leaving 4 bases not matched to a gene. CDR3 in DNA: TGTGCCAGCAGTCGACAGGGGGACAATGGCTACACCTTC. It is translated as CASSRQGDNGYTF.

V is TRBV6-2 or TRBV6-3 and J is TRBJ2-5, with 12 bases aligning to TRBD2. Germline V gene lookup returns CDR1 MNHEY and CDR2 SVGEGT. J was trimmed by 5 bases and V by 5 bases; bases with no gene match: 6. The CDR3 length is 15 residues. CDR3 region: CASSLLAGGMETQYF. The CDR3 region has the DNA TGTGCCAGCAGTCTCCTAGCGGGGGGGATGGAGACCCAGTACTTC.

This clonotype was seen a handful of times. In nucleotides, the CDR3 is TGTGCCACCAGCAGAGCAGGGGGCGGCAACACTGAAGCTTTCTTT. It is translated as CATSRAGGGNTEAFF. This sequence joins TRBV15 and TRBJ1-1; 8 nucleotides match TRBD1. Germline V CDR1 and CDR2: LNHNV, YYDKDF (reference sequence). The V segment lost 1 base and the J segment 2 bases; nucleotides outside the gene matches: 3. The CDR3 length is 15 residues.

The chain uses TRBV4-3 and TRBJ2-3; 12 nucleotides agree with TRBD2. CDR3 length equals 18 residues. Looked up from germline, CDR1 is LGHNA and CDR2 is YSLEER. After removal of 0 bases from V and 2 bases from J, the junction contained 6 bases not matched to a gene. CDR3 DNA sequence: TGCGCCAGCAGCCAAGAGACGACTAGCGGGGGAACCACAGATACGCAGTATTTT. Protein sequence: CASSQETTSGGTTDTQYF.

The chain carries TRBV29-1 and TRBJ2-5; D remains ambiguous. Germline CDR1 reads SQVTM; CDR2 reads ANQGSEA. V lost 0 bases to trimming and J lost 5 bases, with 10 bases between them. This CDR3 contains 13 residues. CDR3 protein: CSVEDRVGETQYF. The DNA for the CDR3 is TGCAGCGTTGAAGATCGAGTAGGGGAGACCCAGTACTTC.

A few counts support this clonotype. The V and J genes are TRBV7-2 and TRBJ2-5; perhaps D is TRBD1 or TRBD2 (5 bases each). Germline V gene sequence: CDR1 SGHTA, CDR2 FQGNSA. Between the trimmed V and J ends, which lost 4 bases and 1 base, there was a span of 10 bases. This CDR3 has 14 residues. The DNA for the CDR3 is TGTGCCAGCAGCTCCGCCGGGACCCAAGAGACCCAGTACTTC. Protein sequence: CASSSAGTQETQYF.

This clonotype was counted between two and nine times. The gene calls are TRBV7-2 and TRBJ2-5; 12 bases match TRBD2. The end of the DNA is better explained by TRBJ2-7, so the J call may be wrong. This CDR3 has 18 amino acids. From germline, CDR1 is SGHTA and CDR2 FQGNSA. The CDR3 is CASSLALRTSGEVHEQYF. CDR3 nucleotide sequence: TGTGCCAGCAGCTTAGCCTTACGGACTAGCGGGGAGGTCCACGAGCAGTACTTC.

V usage is TRBV7-3 and J usage is TRBJ2-1; no reliable D call. V dropped 4 bases and J dropped 7 bases, with 17 bases sitting between them. Germline assignment: CDR1 SGHTA and CDR2 FQGTGA. The CDR3 contains 15 residues. CDR3 loop: CASSSPSRGANEQFF. DNA for the CDR3: TGTGCCAGCAGCTCGCCCTCGCGCGGCGCAAATGAGCAGTTCTTC.

In this sample, this clonotype turned up once. J is TRBJ1-5 and V is TRBV2; D might be TRBD1 (5 bases). Per the germline V gene, CDR1 is SNHLY and CDR2 is FYNNEI. V dropped 4 bases and J dropped 7 bases, with 14 bases sitting between them. CDR3 length: 14 residues. CDR3 DNA sequence: TGTGCCAGCAGTGTGGAGGGGTTGGTACAGCCCCAGCATTTT. As protein: CASSVEGLVQPQHF.

This rearrangement joins TRBV20-1 to TRBJ2-7, with 7 bases fitting TRBD1. V was clipped by 8 bases and J by 2 bases; unmatched bases: 12. The germline CDR1 and CDR2 sequences are DFQATT and SNEGSKA (reference sequence). The CDR3 covers 14 residues. The CDR3 sequence: CSTKWDSPPYEQYF. CDR3 nucleotide sequence: TGCAGTACTAAATGGGACAGTCCCCCCTACGAGCAGTACTTC.

The chain carries TRBV12-3 or TRBV12-4 and TRBJ2-1, with 7 bases fitting TRBD2. After removal of 7 bases from V and 1 base from J, the junction contained 7 bases not matched to a gene. This CDR3 comprises 15 residues. This CDR3 reads CASIRSGASYNEQFF. The CDR3, as DNA: TGTGCCAGCATCAGGAGCGGGGCTTCCTACAATGAGCAGTTCTTC.

This clonotype has only a few counts. The chain carries TRBV20-1 and TRBJ1-2, with 9 bases identical to TRBD1. Germline V gives CDR1 DFQATT, CDR2 SNEGSKA (reference sequence). The CDR3 length is 13 residues. V trimming: 6 bases; J trimming: 3 bases; junction bases outside the gene matches: 5. CDR3 in DNA: TGCAGTGCCTCGGACAGGGGCCACTATGGCTACACCTTC. Protein sequence: CSASDRGHYGYTF.

The chain uses TRBV28 and TRBJ1-5, with 9 nucleotides matching TRBD1. This CDR3 is built from 17 residues. With 2 bases clipped from V and 7 bases from J, the junction kept 12 bases outside the gene matches. CDR1 is MDHEN and CDR2 is SYDVKM in the germline V gene. Here the CDR3 reads CASSLDFTGGFGQPQHF. The CDR3 nucleotides read TGTGCCAGCAGTTTAGACTTTACAGGGGGCTTTGGGCAGCCCCAGCATTTT.

The chain carries TRBV3-1 and TRBJ2-5, with 10 nucleotides matching TRBD2. Looked up from germline, CDR1 is LGHDT and CDR2 is YNNKEL (reference sequence). V lost 6 bases, J lost 3 bases, and 4 bases stayed unmatched. This CDR3 region has 14 residues. The CDR3 coding sequence is TGTGCCAGCAGGTCCGGACTAGCGGAAGAGACCCAGTACTTC. It specifies CASRSGLAEETQYF.

This clonotype came up a few times. This rearrangement joins TRBV4-3 to TRBJ2-1, with 7 positions matching TRBD1. Trimming removed 0 bases from V and 9 bases from J; junction bases left unmatched: 5. Looked up from germline, CDR1 is LGHNA and CDR2 is YSLEER. The length of the CDR3 is 14 residues. CDR3: CASSQDEGAGEQFF. The CDR3 nucleotides are TGCGCCAGCAGCCAAGATGAGGGGGCCGGTGAGCAGTTCTTC.

This clonotype was detected many times. The chain employs TRBV28 and TRBJ2-1; TRBD1 might be the D (5 bases). This CDR3 spans 14 amino acids. CDR1 and CDR2 (germline): MDHEN, SYDVKM. Trimming shortened V by 9 bases and J by 6 bases, and 18 bases separated the two germline ends. CDR3 sequence reads: CASVRAGMTNEQFF. The CDR3 nucleotides are TGTGCCAGTGTTAGGGCAGGGATGACCAATGAGCAGTTCTTC.

This clonotype has just a few counts. This chain's CDR3 is CASSKKGDYEQYF. The CDR3, as DNA: TGTGCCAGCAGCAAAAAAGGGGACTACGAGCAGTACTTC. The V call is TRBV21-1, the J call TRBJ2-7; the D call of TRBD1 is as the table states it, not checked on the DNA. TRBV21-1 is designated a pseudogene. The CDR3 runs to 13 residues.

The table lists this clonotype with a few counts. The J gene is TRBJ2-3, the V gene TRBV19; a weak D match, TRBD2 (5 bases). Germline CDR1 reads LNHDA; CDR2 reads SQIVND (reference sequence). Trimming left V 0 bases short and J 6 bases short, with 7 bases between. The length of the CDR3 is 13 residues. CDR3 sequence reads: CASSIDSGDTQYF. The DNA of the CDR3 is TGTGCCAGTAGTATAGATTCGGGGGATACGCAGTATTTT. The full variable domain, its missing parts supplied by reference TRBV19 and TRBJ2-3, is DGGITQSPKYLFRKEGQNVTLSCEQNLNHDAMYWYRQDPGQGLRLIYYSQIVNDFQKGDIAEGYSVSREKKESFPLTVTSAQKNPTAFYLCASSIDSGDTQYFGPGTRLTVL.

CDR3 region: CATSSNPRGKIYEQYF. The CDR3 coding sequence is TGTGCCACCAGCTCCAACCCTCGGGGAAAAATCTACGAGCAGTACTTC. This chain connects TRBV15 to TRBJ2-7; possible D gene TRBD2, 5 bases. Trimming stripped 5 bases from V and 3 bases from J, with 20 bases between. The CDR3 loop spans 16 amino acids. Germline assignment: CDR1 LNHNV and CDR2 YYDKDF (reference sequence).

This CDR3 is CASSQLGAKNIQYF. The DNA for the CDR3 is TGCGCCAGCAGCCAACTTGGGGCCAAAAACATTCAGTACTTC. V gene TRBV4-1 combines with J gene TRBJ2-4; D ambiguous. CDR1 MGHRA and CDR2 YSYEKL come from the germline V gene. V was clipped by 2 bases and J by 1 base, with 6 bases between them. The CDR3 spans 14 residues.